This is a list of T cell receptor beta chains from one sample in a study of blood T cell repertoires in COVID-19. Libraries were prepared by immunoSEQ multiplex PCR; TCRdb keeps only in-frame clonotypes and omits some of them. There are 70,000 to 90,000 clones in the sample; 70% to 90% occur only once, and more than 25% lies in the top ten. What was sequenced was peripheral blood. The receptor set was obtained from a man over 45 with acute or convalescent COVID-19. Both conserved end residues are part of each CDR3. Part of the rows lack a size; the others show once, few, many or a class for expanded clones.

CDR3 | size | V
CAISDPRGKGYDEQFF | . | TRBV10-3
CASSFLLAGGDQETQYF | once | TRBV5-1
CASSYQGFETQYF | . | TRBV12-3/TRBV12-4
CASSESTGGAYEQYF | . | TRBV25-1
CASSLRDRGTYGYTF | . | TRBV18
CASSLATGVVRGELFF | . | TRBV5-1
CASQRGTEAFF | . | TRBV11-2
CASSRLRDRGGFNYEQYF | . | TRBV10-2
CASSFALGTGAPEAFF | . | TRBV7-2
CASSLLGGFNQPQHF | once | TRBV5-6
CASSAVGSYEQYF | . | TRBV27
CASSEIGMTGLSGNTIYF | few | TRBV6-1
CASRSDRGSGNTIYF | . | TRBV7-9
CASSGMGQGWNEQFF | . | TRBV25-1
CASTPDRSNEKLFF | . | TRBV6-5
CASSAQGYGTEAFF | . | TRBV7-3
CATSDPTQDEQYF | . | TRBV24-1
CASSEFVGLPSYEQYF | . | TRBV6-1
CASSFGQGDRNTIYF | once | TRBV7-8
CASSGYREQPQHF | . | TRBV12-3/TRBV12-4
CASSFLIRRGANTGELFF | . | TRBV11-2
CASSYMGAWEQYF | . | TRBV6-5
CASSRTETEAFF | . | TRBV19